The next 19 T cell receptor beta chains were all read from a single sample in a study of CD8 T cells in ankylosing spondylitis. TCRdb called the 5' RACE reads again in MiXCR, with one record for every CDR3 protein. The sample holds 150,000 to 200,000 distinct CDR3 sequences, more than 9% seen once. Specimen: blood, either unsorted or a sorted T cell fraction (not recorded which). These receptors all stem from a male donor with ankylosing spondylitis or in good health (not recorded which).

This clonotype has a handful of counts. The chain carries TRBV27 and TRBJ2-2; D ambiguous. The CDR3 spans 16 residues. Between the trimmed V and J ends, which lost 5 bases and 4 bases, there was a span of 17 bases. Germline V CDR1 and CDR2: MNHEY, SMNVEV (reference sequence). The CDR3 sequence: CASSVGKPSGTGELFF. The CDR3 DNA is TGTGCCAGCAGTGTGGGAAAGCCCTCGGGCACCGGGGAGCTGTTTTTT.

A note on this clonotype: This sequence may be a read error, since a much larger clone differs from it by one base. CDR3 nucleotides: TGTGCCACCAGCAACCTTGGCAGATACGAGCAGTACTTC. Its translation is CATSNLGRYEQYF. The rearrangement joins TRBV15 to TRBJ2-7; D is ambiguous. Germline CDR1 reads LNHNV; CDR2 reads YYDKDF (reference sequence). This CDR3 is built from 13 residues. V gave up 4 bases and J gave up 4 bases, with 11 bases separating them.

This clonotype came up many times. The V and J genes are TRBV9 and TRBJ2-1, with 7 bases that match TRBD2. This CDR3 has 18 amino acids. Unmatched junction bases numbered 13, after V lost 2 bases and J lost 2 bases. Germline V gene sequence: CDR1 SGDLS, CDR2 YYNGEE. In DNA form, the CDR3 reads TGTGCCAGCAGCGTCTCCCAAGGTTGGAGCGGGACCTACAATGAGCAGTTCTTC. Its protein product is CASSVSQGWSGTYNEQFF.

This clonotype was observed many times. V and J are TRBV3-1 and TRBJ2-7; 11 positions match TRBD2. V was pared by 4 bases and J by 3 bases, with 5 bases of the junction left unmatched. The CDR3 consists of 15 residues. Per the germline V gene, CDR1 is LGHDT and CDR2 is YNNKEL (reference sequence). This CDR3 reads CASSRIGTSGYEQYF. The CDR3 DNA follows: TGTGCCAGCAGCCGAATCGGGACTAGCGGCTACGAGCAGTACTTC.

This clonotype has at least ten counts. The chain carries TRBV6-6 and TRBJ1-1; unclear D gene. The CDR3 extends over 12 amino acids. V was cut by 10 bases and J by 5 bases, with 14 bases left in between. CDR1 and CDR2 from the germline V gene are MNHNY and SVGAGI (reference sequence). The CDR3 spells CATLLRETEAFF. DNA for the CDR3: TGTGCCACCCTCCTTCGGGAAACTGAAGCTTTCTTT.

This clonotype was counted ten times or more. This chain connects TRBV5-1 to TRBJ2-7; D remains ambiguous. Germline V gene sequence: CDR1 SGHRS, CDR2 YFSETQ. The CDR3 runs to 12 residues. The V end lost 5 bases, the J end lost 2 bases, and 8 bases lay between the germline ends. The CDR3 region is CASRGETYEQYF. DNA of the CDR3: TGCGCCAGCAGGGGCGAGACCTACGAGCAGTACTTC.

V gene TRBV6-6 combines with J gene TRBJ2-1, with D hard to call. The CDR3 consists of 13 residues. V lost 7 bases and J lost 1, with 8 bases in between. CDR1 is MNHNY, CDR2 SVGAGI, per germline (reference sequence). In DNA, the CDR3 is TGTGCCAGCATTTCAAGTTCCTACAATGAGCAGTTCTTC. Residues: CASISSSYNEQFF.

This clonotype was detected many times. V usage is TRBV10-2 and J usage is TRBJ1-1, with D unclear. CDR1 is WSHSY, CDR2 SAAADI, per germline. The V end was cut by 2 bases, the J end by 11 bases, with 12 bases between. The CDR3 loop spans 12 amino acids. This chain's CDR3 is CASSESASWAFF. The DNA of the CDR3 is TGCGCCAGCAGTGAGAGTGCGTCTTGGGCTTTCTTT.

This clonotype has ten or more counts. The chain couples TRBV21-1 to TRBJ1-1. TRBV21-1 is a recognized pseudogene. This CDR3 is built from 13 residues. As DNA, the CDR3 is TGTGCCAGCAGCGGGCAGGAGAACACTGAAGCTTTCTTT. The encoded protein is CASSGQENTEAFF.

In this sample, this clonotype turned up many times. The chain joins TRBV20-1 to TRBJ2-7; a possible D gene is TRBD1 (5 bases). CDR3 length: 14 residues. With 0 bases removed from V and 3 bases from J, the gap between germline ends came to 12 bases. Per the germline V gene, CDR1 is DFQATT and CDR2 is SNEGSKA (reference sequence). The CDR3 region has the DNA TGCAGTGCTAGAGATCTGCGACAGAACTACGAGCAGTACTTC. Amino acid sequence: CSARDLRQNYEQYF.

This clonotype occurred many times. CDR3 protein: CSARDFRGGGYGYTF. The CDR3 DNA reads TGCAGTGCTAGAGATTTCAGGGGGGGAGGCTATGGCTACACCTTC. The genes are TRBV20-1 and TRBJ1-2; 7 positions agree with TRBD1. This CDR3 comprises 15 residues. Germline CDR1 and CDR2: DFQATT and SNEGSKA (reference sequence). The V segment lost 0 bases and the J segment 4 bases; nucleotides outside the gene matches: 8.

The V and J genes are TRBV3-1 and TRBJ1-1, with 8 positions matching TRBD1. CDR3 length equals 14 residues. Germline values: CDR1 LGHDT, CDR2 YNNKEL (reference sequence). The trim removed 0 bases at V and 9 bases at J, leaving 6 bases unmatched. The CDR3 DNA is TGTGCCAGCAGCCAAGATCCCAGGGGGCTTAAAGCTTTCTTT. Protein product: CASSQDPRGLKAFF.

This chain joins TRBV6-1 and TRBJ1-2, with 7 bases fitting TRBD1. The junction had 2 bases not matched to a gene; V was cut back by 2 bases and J by 8 bases. The V gene's germline CDR1 is MNHNS and CDR2 SASEGT. This CDR3 is 12 amino acids long. CDR3 sequence: CASSEQGVGYTF. In nucleotides, the CDR3 is TGTGCCAGCAGTGAACAGGGGGTAGGCTACACCTTC.

This clonotype was recorded many times. J is TRBJ1-4 and V is TRBV20-1; D is perhaps TRBD1 (6 bases). The CDR3 spans 14 residues. CDR1 DFQATT and CDR2 SNEGSKA come from the germline V gene (reference sequence). The V end lost 6 bases, the J end lost 7 bases, and 18 bases lay between the germline ends. CDR3 in DNA: TGCAGTGCAAGAAAAGGGGGAGGGAGTGAAAAACTGTTTTTT. Translating gives CSARKGGGSEKLFF.

This clonotype was found many times. The V call is TRBV20-1, the J call TRBJ2-7; tentative D call: TRBD2 (6 bases). The CDR3 consists of 13 residues. The V and J ends lost 6 bases and 3 bases respectively, with 15 bases between them. Germline V CDR1 and CDR2: DFQATT, SNEGSKA (reference sequence). CDR3 sequence reads: CSAKRSSDYEQYF. The CDR3 DNA follows: TGCAGTGCGAAGAGGTCTAGCGACTACGAGCAGTACTTC.

The table lists this clonotype with a few counts. V and J are TRBV4-1 and TRBJ2-1, with TRBD1 matching over 10 bases. The CDR3 sequence is 15 residues long. Germline V gene data show CDR1 as MGHRA and CDR2 as YSYEKL. Germline trimming cut 6 bases from V and 7 bases from J; bases unmatched to any gene: 9. The CDR3: CASRSRGDRGNEQFF. DNA for the CDR3: TGCGCCAGCAGGTCGAGAGGGGACAGGGGTAATGAGCAGTTCTTC.

This clonotype was counted ten times or more. CDR3 sequence reads: CASSELDGYEQYF. The CDR3 DNA sequence: TGTGCCAGCAGTGAATTGGACGGCTACGAGCAGTACTTC. V usage is TRBV25-1 and J usage is TRBJ2-7; no reliable D call. This CDR3 comprises 13 residues. In germline, CDR1 is MGHDK, CDR2 SYGVNS. V was trimmed by 1 base and J by 3 bases, leaving 7 bases between them.

This clonotype was seen at least ten times. This chain uses TRBV5-1 with TRBJ2-3; 14 bases agree with TRBD2. The ends lost 4 bases at V and 2 bases at J; junction bases unmatched: 12. The CDR3 has 19 amino acids. Germline V gene data show CDR1 as SGHRS and CDR2 as YFSETQ. The CDR3 coding sequence is TGCGCCAGCAGCCAAAGACTAGCGGGAGGGAAGGTCCCCACAGATACGCAGTATTTT. Encoded protein: CASSQRLAGGKVPTDTQYF.

This clonotype was counted ten times or more. This chain uses TRBV7-8 with TRBJ1-4, with 7 bases matching TRBD1. The ends lost 5 bases at V and 1 base at J; junction bases unmatched: 4. The CDR3 is made up of 15 amino acids. Germline values: CDR1 SGHVS, CDR2 FQNEAQ. The DNA of the CDR3 is TGTGCCAGCAGCCCCAACAGGGGAACTAATGAAAAACTGTTTTTT. As protein: CASSPNRGTNEKLFF.